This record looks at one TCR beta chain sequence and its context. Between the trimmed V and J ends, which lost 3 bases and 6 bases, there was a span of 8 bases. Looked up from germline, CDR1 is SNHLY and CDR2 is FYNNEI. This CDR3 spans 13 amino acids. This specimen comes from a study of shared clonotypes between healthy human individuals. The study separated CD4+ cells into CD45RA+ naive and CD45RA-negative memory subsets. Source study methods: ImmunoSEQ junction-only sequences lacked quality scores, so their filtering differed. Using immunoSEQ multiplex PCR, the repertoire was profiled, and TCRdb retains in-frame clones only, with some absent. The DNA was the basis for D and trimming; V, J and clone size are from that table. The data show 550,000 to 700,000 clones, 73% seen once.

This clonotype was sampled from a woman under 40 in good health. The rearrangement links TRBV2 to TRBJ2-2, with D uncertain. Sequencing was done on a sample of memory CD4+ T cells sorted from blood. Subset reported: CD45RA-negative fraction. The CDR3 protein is CASSEASPGELFF. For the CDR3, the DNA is TGTGCCAGCAGTGAGGCGAGCCCCGGGGAGCTGTTTTTT.